The 19 T cell receptor beta chains in this list originate from one sample, sequenced in a study of blood T cell repertoires in COVID-19. Some clones are missing from TCRdb's copy, which holds only in-frame ones; the method was immunoSEQ multiplex PCR. The table has roughly 140,000 clones, approximately 87% seen once. Sequenced sample: PBMCs or T cells enriched from blood (not recorded which). The source of these receptors is a man aged 45 to 65 in a cohort exposed to, infected with or recovered from COVID-19 (not recorded which).

The rearrangement joins TRBV3-1 (or the pseudogene TRBV3-2) to TRBJ2-3; maybe TRBD2 (7 bases). The CDR3 extends over 16 amino acids. V was clipped by 0 bases and J by 2 bases, with 12 bases between them. The V gene's germline CDR1 is LGHDT and CDR2 YNNKEL (reference sequence). CDR3 nucleotide sequence: TGTGCCAGCAGCCAAGACTGGGGGGGGCCCACAGATACGCAGTATTTT. Translation gives CASSQDWGGPTDTQYF.

The rearrangement joins TRBV6-1 to TRBJ1-6; D is possibly TRBD1 (6 bases). The CDR3 extends over 15 amino acids. Germline V gene sequence: CDR1 MNHNS, CDR2 SASEGT. The V end lost 7 bases, the J end lost 10 bases, and 20 bases lay between the germline ends. CDR3 residues: CASTTTGGVLSPLHF. CDR3 DNA sequence: TGTGCCAGCACCACGACGGGGGGCGTCTTATCACCCCTCCACTTT.

This chain uses TRBV30 with TRBJ1-2; D unresolved. The CDR3 is 11 amino acids. CDR1 and CDR2 from the germline V gene are GTSNPN and SVGIG (reference sequence). V was pared by 2 bases and J by 1 base, with 2 bases between. The CDR3 DNA is TGTGCCTGGAGTCATAACTATGGCTACACCTTC. Amino acids: CAWSHNYGYTF.

The chain carries TRBV10-3 and TRBJ1-6; the match to TRBD1 covers 9 bases. The length of the CDR3 is 19 residues. The V gene's germline CDR1 is ENHRY and CDR2 SYGVKD. The junction had 13 bases not matched to a gene; V was cut back by 0 bases and J by 7 bases. This CDR3 is CAISESTNQQGARNSPLHF. DNA for the CDR3: TGTGCCATCAGTGAGTCGACGAACCAACAGGGGGCGCGAAATTCACCCCTCCACTTT.

This clone showed up just a few times. The chain combines TRBV12-3 or TRBV12-4 with TRBJ1-1; D possibly corresponds to TRBD1 (6 bases). V was shortened by 3 bases and J by 5 bases, with 10 bases between the two germline ends. The CDR3 has 13 residues. The CDR3 sequence is CASSFNRVTEAFF. DNA of the CDR3: TGTGCCAGCAGTTTTAACAGGGTGACTGAAGCTTTCTTT.

The V call is TRBV18, the J call TRBJ2-2; 8 nucleotides align to TRBD1. CDR3 size: 16 residues. The J segment lost 4 bases and the V segment lost 5 bases, leaving 9 bases of the junction unmatched. In germline, CDR1 is KGHSH, CDR2 LQKENI. The CDR3 DNA reads TGTGCCAGCTCATCACAACGCGGACAGGGCACCGGGGAGCTGTTTTTT. This gives the protein CASSSQRGQGTGELFF.

This sequence joins TRBV10-3 and TRBJ2-1, with D maybe TRBD1 (5 bases). Trimming removed 4 bases at V and 9 bases at J, with 16 bases between. CDR3 length: 14 residues. Germline lookup yields CDR1 ENHRY and CDR2 SYGVKD. The chain's CDR3 is CAISVDQGKGEQFF. DNA of the CDR3: TGTGCCATCAGTGTGGATCAGGGAAAGGGTGAGCAGTTCTTC.

The CDR3: CASSKESGQGPTNSGNTIYF. The CDR3 DNA is TGTGCCAGCAGCAAGGAATCAGGACAGGGCCCCACTAACTCTGGAAACACCATATATTTT. The rearrangement links TRBV21-1 to TRBJ1-3; the table's D call of TRBD1 was not tested on the DNA. TRBV21-1 is listed as a pseudogene. The CDR3 runs to 20 residues.

This chain uses TRBV9 with TRBJ1-1; D might be TRBD1 (6 bases). Looked up from germline, CDR1 is SGDLS and CDR2 is YYNGEE. With 0 bases removed from V and 3 bases from J, the gap between germline ends came to 6 bases. The CDR3 has 13 residues. The CDR3 DNA is TGTGCCAGCAGCGTAGCAGGGGACACTGAAGCTTTCTTT. Residues: CASSVAGDTEAFF.

The CDR3 is CASSGGTEQETQYF. CDR3 DNA sequence: TGTGCCAGCAGCGGTGGGACAGAACAAGAGACCCAGTACTTC. This chain uses TRBV5-8 with TRBJ2-5; 7 bases are a match to TRBD1. V lost 4 bases and J lost 2; bases outside the gene matches: 5. The CDR3 runs 14 residues. Germline V gene lookup returns CDR1 SGHTS and CDR2 YDEGEE.

The chain combines TRBV18 with TRBJ2-5; TRBD2 is a possible D gene (6 bases). CDR1 and CDR2 from the germline V gene are KGHSH and LQKENI. The CDR3 length is 14 residues. V was cut by 1 base and J by 2 bases, with 8 bases left in between. This chain's CDR3 is CASSPRAGQETQYF. The CDR3 bases are TGTGCCAGCTCACCACGGGCGGGGCAAGAGACCCAGTACTTC.

V and J are TRBV5-1 and TRBJ2-7, with 9 nucleotides matching TRBD1. The CDR3 contains 15 residues. Germline V CDR1 and CDR2: SGHRS, YFSETQ. Trimming took 0 bases from V and 7 from J; bases not matched to a gene: 8. The CDR3 nucleotides read TGCGCCAGCAGCTTGGGAGGGACAGGGAGCCTGGAGCAGTACTTC. Translating gives CASSLGGTGSLEQYF.

V usage is TRBV7-8 and J usage is TRBJ1-5; possibly TRBD1 for D (5 bases). The V gene's germline CDR1 is SGHVS and CDR2 FQNEAQ. V lost 1 base, J lost 3 bases, and 10 bases lay in between. The CDR3 contains 15 residues. CDR3 protein: CASSLEDSSNQPQHF. CDR3 bases: TGTGCCAGCAGCTTAGAAGACAGCTCCAATCAGCCCCAGCATTTT.

The rearrangement uses TRBV6-2 or TRBV6-3 and TRBJ2-3; no clear D. CDR1 and CDR2 (germline): MNHEY, SVGEGT. The ends were cut back, 2 bases at V and 3 bases at J, with 12 bases in the middle. The CDR3 sequence is 15 residues long. The CDR3, as DNA: TGTGCCAGCAGTTACCAGGATATGCCTACAGATACGCAGTATTTT. Translating gives CASSYQDMPTDTQYF.

The rearrangement links TRBV4-1 to TRBJ2-5; 15 bases agree with TRBD2. The germline V gene encodes CDR1 MGHRA and CDR2 YSYEKL. The V gene end was trimmed by 0 bases and the J gene end by 5 bases; junction bases not matched to a gene: 7. CDR3 length equals 18 residues. The CDR3 loop is CASSQERGLAGGQETQYF. CDR3 coding DNA: TGCGCCAGCAGCCAAGAGAGAGGACTAGCGGGGGGGCAGGAGACCCAGTACTTC.

The CDR3, as DNA: TGTGCCAGCAGCGTCGGTAGCGTCAATGAGCAGTTCTTC. It yields the protein CASSVGSVNEQFF. This chain joins TRBV2 and TRBJ2-1, with D perhaps TRBD2 (5 bases). Germline V gene sequence: CDR1 SNHLY, CDR2 FYNNEI. Trimming stripped 6 bases from V and 6 bases from J, with 12 bases between. CDR3 size: 13 residues. Variable domain in full (rest from reference TRBV2 and TRBJ2-1): EPEVTQTPSHQVTQMGQEVILRCVPISNHLYFYWYRQILGQKVEFLVSFYNNEISEKSEIFDDQFSVERPDGSNFTLKIRSTKLEDSAMYFCASSVGSVNEQFFGPGTRLTVL.

The V gene is TRBV24-1, the J gene TRBJ2-7, with 7 bases lining up with TRBD1. The germline CDR1 and CDR2 sequences are KGHDR and SFDVKD. The ends lost 3 bases at V and 4 bases at J; junction bases unmatched: 2. CDR3 size: 13 residues. CDR3 DNA: TGTGCCACCAGTGATAACAGGGGTTACGAGCAGTACTTC. Amino acids: CATSDNRGYEQYF.

This chain joins TRBV6-5 and TRBJ2-1, with 9 bases matching TRBD2. The germline V gene encodes CDR1 MNHEY and CDR2 SVGAGI. With 4 bases clipped from V and 3 bases from J, the junction kept 4 bases outside the gene matches. This CDR3 has 15 amino acids. CDR3 loop: CASSLSGGLYNEQFF. DNA of the CDR3: TGTGCCAGCAGTTTAAGCGGGGGGCTCTACAATGAGCAGTTCTTC.

The chain combines TRBV28 with TRBJ2-7; TRBD1 might be the D (5 bases). The CDR3 consists of 13 residues. CDR1 MDHEN and CDR2 SYDVKM come from the germline V gene. The V end was cut by 8 bases, the J end by 0 bases, with 11 bases between. CDR3 sequence: CASHMTDSYEQYF. The CDR3 DNA is TGTGCCAGCCATATGACAGACTCCTACGAGCAGTACTTC. Variable domain in full (rest from reference TRBV28 and TRBJ2-7): DVKVTQSSRYLVKRTGEKVFLECVQDMDHENMFWYRQDPGLGLRLIYFSYDVKMKEKGDIPEGYSVSREKKERFSLILESASTNQTSMYLCASHMTDSYEQYFGPGTRLTVT.